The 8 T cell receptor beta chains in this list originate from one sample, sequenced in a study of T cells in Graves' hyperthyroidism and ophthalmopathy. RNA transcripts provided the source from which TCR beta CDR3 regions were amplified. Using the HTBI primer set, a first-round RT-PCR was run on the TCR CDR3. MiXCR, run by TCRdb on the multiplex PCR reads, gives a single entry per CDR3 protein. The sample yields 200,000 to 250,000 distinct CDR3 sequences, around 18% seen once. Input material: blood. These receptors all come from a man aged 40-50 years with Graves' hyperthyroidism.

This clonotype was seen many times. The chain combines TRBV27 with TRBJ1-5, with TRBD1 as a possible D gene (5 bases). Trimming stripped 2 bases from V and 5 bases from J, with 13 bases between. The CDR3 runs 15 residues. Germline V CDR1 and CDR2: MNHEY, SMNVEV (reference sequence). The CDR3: CASSLTGSLHQPQHF. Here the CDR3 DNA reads TGTGCCAGCAGTTTAACAGGTAGCCTTCATCAGCCCCAGCATTTT.

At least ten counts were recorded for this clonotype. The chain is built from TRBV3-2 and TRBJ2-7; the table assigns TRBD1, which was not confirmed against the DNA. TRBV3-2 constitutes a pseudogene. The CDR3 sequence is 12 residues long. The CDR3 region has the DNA TGTGCCACGAGGCAGGGGTCCTACGAGCAGTACTTC. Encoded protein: CATRQGSYEQYF.

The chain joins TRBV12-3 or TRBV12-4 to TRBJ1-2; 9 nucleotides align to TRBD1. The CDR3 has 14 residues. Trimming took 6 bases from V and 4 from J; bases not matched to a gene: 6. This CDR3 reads CASRKGQGVYGYTF. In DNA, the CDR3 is TGTGCCAGCAGGAAGGGACAGGGAGTCTATGGCTACACCTTC.

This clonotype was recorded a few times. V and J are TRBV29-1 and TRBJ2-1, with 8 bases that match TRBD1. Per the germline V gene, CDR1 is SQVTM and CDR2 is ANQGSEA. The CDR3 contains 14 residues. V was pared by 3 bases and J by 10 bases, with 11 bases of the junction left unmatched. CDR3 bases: TGCAGCGTTGACAGGACAGGGCCCGACTTGGAGCAGTTCTTC. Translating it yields CSVDRTGPDLEQFF.

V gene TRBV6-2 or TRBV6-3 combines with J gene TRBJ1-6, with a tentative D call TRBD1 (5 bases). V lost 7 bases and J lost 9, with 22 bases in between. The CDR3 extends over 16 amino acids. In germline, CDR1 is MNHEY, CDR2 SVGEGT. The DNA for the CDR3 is TGTGCCAGCACCCCCCCCCAAACGGGGGGGACTTCACCCCTCCACTTT. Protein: CASTPPQTGGTSPLHF.

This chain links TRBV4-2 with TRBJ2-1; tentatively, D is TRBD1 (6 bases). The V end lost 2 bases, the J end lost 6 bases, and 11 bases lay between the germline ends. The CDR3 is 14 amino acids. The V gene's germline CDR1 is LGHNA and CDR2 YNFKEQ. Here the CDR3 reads CASSQRQALNEQFF. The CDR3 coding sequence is TGTGCCAGCAGCCAAAGACAGGCTCTCAATGAGCAGTTCTTC.

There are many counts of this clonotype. For the CDR3, the DNA is TGTGCCAGCAGCGCGACCTACGAGCAGTACTTC. Translating it yields CASSATYEQYF. The J gene is TRBJ2-7, the V gene TRBV3-1; D call uncertain. In germline, CDR1 is LGHDT, CDR2 YNNKEL (reference sequence). This CDR3 is 11 amino acids long. V lost 5 bases and J lost 2, with 4 bases in between.

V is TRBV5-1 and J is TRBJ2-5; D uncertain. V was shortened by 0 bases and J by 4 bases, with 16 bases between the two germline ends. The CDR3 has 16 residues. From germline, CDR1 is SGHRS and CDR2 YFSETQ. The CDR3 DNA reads TGCGCCAGCAGCTTGGCCACGGACCATCGAGGAGAGACCCAGTACTTC. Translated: CASSLATDHRGETQYF. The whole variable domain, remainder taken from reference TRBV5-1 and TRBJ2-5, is KAGVTQTPRYLIKTRGQQVTLSCSPISGHRSVSWYQQTPGQGLQFLFEYFSETQRNKGNFPGRFSGRQFSNSRSEMNVSTLELGDSALYLCASSLATDHRGETQYFGPGTRLLVL.